This T cell receptor beta chain was identified in a study of T cells expressing NK-cell markers (dated by TCRdb to 2018 to 2020). At the level of the whole study: In sorted CD3+CD56+NKG2C+, CD3+CD56+NKG2C- and CD3+CD56-NKG2C+ T-cell subsets from eight donors, TCR beta-chain repertoires were profiled. The eight sequenced donors were randomly selected healthy volunteers, three men and five women. Among the eight sequenced donors, only one was HCMV-seronegative, while the other seven were HCMV-seropositive. The libraries were sequenced on Illumina HiSeq 2000/2500, MiSeq or NextSeq, producing 2 x 150 bp reads.

Turning to this clonotype: It has no known antigen specificity.

HCMV-specific IgG was detected in serum with a commercial ELISA kit to determine HCMV serostatus. Peripheral blood mononuclear cells were isolated from blood by Ficoll density gradient centrifugation. Broad study findings and their caveats: Those dominant clonotypes were again the most abundant among CD3+CD56-NKG2C+ cells in a few donors, at roughly 25-65%. For 5 or 6 donors, the dominant CD3+CD56+NKG2C+ clonotypes were among the top 10 CD8+ clonotypes and accounted for about 1.0-8% of CD8+ T cells. Whether the expanded NKG2C-expressing T cell clones were specific for HCMV antigens remained unclear.

Sequencing used an Illumina HiSeq 2000. TCR beta cDNA libraries were prepared using 5'RACE template switching, which introduced a universal primer site and unique molecular identifiers. cDNA synthesis was primed from the TCR beta constant segment, followed by two successive PCR amplification steps. In the paper's pipeline: MIGEC was used to demultiplex reads and group reads by UMI, and MiTCR was used to assemble and quantify clonotypes. Only TCR cDNA sequences supported by at least two reads were kept to exclude erroneous sequences. The tcR package was used for downstream repertoire analysis, and clonotypes were matched between fractions using CDR3 nucleotide sequence together with V segment. VDJmatch was used to annotate antigen specificity against VDJdb, with one amino acid substitution allowed in CDR3. The reads went through TCRdb reprocessing, and each CDR3 protein sequence gets one entry with no DNA. The V and J calls follow TCRdb's processing rather than the paper's. For this sample, the table gives hundreds of thousands of distinct CDR3 sequences. Of the sample, approximately 3.6% falls within the top ten clones.

Reading from cysteine to phenylalanine, the CDR3 counts 13 amino acids. The DNA sequence is not available. CDR1 SGHTA and CDR2 FQGTGA are derived from the germline V gene. This receptor chain uses TRBV7-3 and TRBJ2-1; TCRdb's D call of TRBD1 is untestable without DNA. This clonotype was sampled from a man between 18 and 29 years old in good health. Donor details come from another sample of the same person, matched by shared clones. Sequencing was performed on blood T cells: a sorted CD56 or NKG2C T cell subset, CD4+ or CD8+ T cells, or bulk PBMC T cells (not recorded which). The CDR3 is CASSAPGADEQFF.